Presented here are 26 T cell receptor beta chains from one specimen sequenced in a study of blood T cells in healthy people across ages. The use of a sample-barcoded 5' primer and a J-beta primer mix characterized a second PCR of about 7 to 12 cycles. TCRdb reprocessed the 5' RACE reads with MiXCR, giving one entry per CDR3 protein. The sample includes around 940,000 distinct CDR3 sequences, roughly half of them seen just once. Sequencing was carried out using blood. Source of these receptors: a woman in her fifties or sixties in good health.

The CDR3 reads CSVAGQGITEQYF. DNA for the CDR3: TGCAGCGTTGCTGGACAGGGGATCACTGAGCAGTACTTC. The chain couples TRBV29-1 to TRBJ2-7; 9 positions agree with TRBD1. J lost 7 bases, V lost 4 bases, and 8 bases had no gene match. The germline CDR1 and CDR2 sequences are SQVTM and ANQGSEA. The CDR3 totals 13 residues.

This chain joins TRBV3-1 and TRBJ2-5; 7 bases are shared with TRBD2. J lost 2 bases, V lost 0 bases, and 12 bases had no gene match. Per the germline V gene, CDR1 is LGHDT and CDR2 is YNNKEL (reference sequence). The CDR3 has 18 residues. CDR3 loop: CASSQEKRKLAAQETQYF. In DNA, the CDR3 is TGTGCCAGCAGCCAAGAGAAGCGTAAGCTAGCGGCGCAAGAGACCCAGTACTTC.

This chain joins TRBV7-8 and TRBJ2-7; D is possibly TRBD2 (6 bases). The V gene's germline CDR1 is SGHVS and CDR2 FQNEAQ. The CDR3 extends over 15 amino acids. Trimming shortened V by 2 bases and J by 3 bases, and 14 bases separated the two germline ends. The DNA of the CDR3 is TGTGCCAGCAGCTTACGTTCGGGAGCCGTCTACGAGCAGTACTTC. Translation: CASSLRSGAVYEQYF.

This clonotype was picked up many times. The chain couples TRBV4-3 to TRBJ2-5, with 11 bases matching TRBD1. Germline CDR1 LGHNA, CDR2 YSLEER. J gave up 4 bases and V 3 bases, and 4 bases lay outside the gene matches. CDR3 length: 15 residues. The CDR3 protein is CASSQGTGGRETQYF. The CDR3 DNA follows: TGCGCCAGCAGCCAGGGGACAGGGGGAAGAGAGACCCAGTACTTC.

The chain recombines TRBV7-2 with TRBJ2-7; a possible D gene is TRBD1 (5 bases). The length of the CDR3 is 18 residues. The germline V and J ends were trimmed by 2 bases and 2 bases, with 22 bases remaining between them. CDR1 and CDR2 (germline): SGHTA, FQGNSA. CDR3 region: CASSLRRSGSGLAYEQYF. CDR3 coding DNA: TGTGCCAGCAGCTTACGTCGGTCAGGGTCGGGTTTGGCCTACGAGCAGTACTTC.

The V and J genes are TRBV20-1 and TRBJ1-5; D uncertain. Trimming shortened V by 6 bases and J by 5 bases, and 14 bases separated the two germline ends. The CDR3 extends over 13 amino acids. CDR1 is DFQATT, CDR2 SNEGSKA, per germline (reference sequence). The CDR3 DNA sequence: TGCAGTGCCCTCCCTAACCCCGATCAGCCCCAGCATTTT. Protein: CSALPNPDQPQHF.

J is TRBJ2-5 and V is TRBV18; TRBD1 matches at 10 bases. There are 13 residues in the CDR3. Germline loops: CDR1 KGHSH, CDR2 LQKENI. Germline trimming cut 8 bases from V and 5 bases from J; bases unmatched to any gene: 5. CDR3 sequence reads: CASIRDRGETQYF. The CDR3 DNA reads TGTGCCAGCATCCGGGACAGGGGCGAGACCCAGTACTTC.

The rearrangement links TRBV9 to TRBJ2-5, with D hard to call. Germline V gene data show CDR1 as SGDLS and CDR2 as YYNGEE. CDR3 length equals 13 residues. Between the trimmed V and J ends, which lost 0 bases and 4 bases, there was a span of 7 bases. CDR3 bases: TGTGCCAGCAGCGTAGCAAGAACAGAGACCCAGTACTTC. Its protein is CASSVARTETQYF.

CDR3 amino acids: CASSLEVGDTEAFF. CDR3 DNA: TGTGCCAGCAGCTTGGAAGTCGGGGACACTGAAGCTTTCTTT. The chain recombines TRBV5-5 with TRBJ1-1; D uncertain. This CDR3 region has 14 residues. CDR1 and CDR2 from the germline V gene are SGHKS and YYEKEE (reference sequence). V gave up 0 bases and J gave up 3 bases, with 9 bases separating them.

CDR3 amino acids: CASSPSLGAAAYGYTF. In DNA form, the CDR3 reads TGTGCCAGCAGCCCATCCCTAGGGGCGGCCGCCTATGGCTACACCTTC. J is TRBJ1-2 and V is TRBV7-2; maybe TRBD1 (5 bases). The CDR3 extends over 16 amino acids. Germline CDR1 reads SGHTA; CDR2 reads FQGNSA. V was shortened by 5 bases and J by 4 bases, with 20 bases between the two germline ends.

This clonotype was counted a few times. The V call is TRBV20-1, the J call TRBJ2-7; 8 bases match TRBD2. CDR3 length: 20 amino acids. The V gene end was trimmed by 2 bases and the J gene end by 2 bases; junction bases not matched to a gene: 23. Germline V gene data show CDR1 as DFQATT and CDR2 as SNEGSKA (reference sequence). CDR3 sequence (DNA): TGCAGTGCTAGAAATACTCCTTCGGGAGGGAGGGCCGGGAATCCCTACGAGCAGTACTTC. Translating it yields CSARNTPSGGRAGNPYEQYF.

The DNA for the CDR3 is TGTGCCAGCAGCGTCATGGGACTAGCGGCTTCCTACGAGCAGTACTTC. It codes for CASSVMGLAASYEQYF. This chain links TRBV9 with TRBJ2-7; 11 bases are a match to TRBD2. The J segment lost 1 base and the V segment lost 2 bases, leaving 5 bases of the junction unmatched. The CDR3 sequence is 16 residues long. Germline V lookup: CDR1 SGDLS, CDR2 YYNGEE.

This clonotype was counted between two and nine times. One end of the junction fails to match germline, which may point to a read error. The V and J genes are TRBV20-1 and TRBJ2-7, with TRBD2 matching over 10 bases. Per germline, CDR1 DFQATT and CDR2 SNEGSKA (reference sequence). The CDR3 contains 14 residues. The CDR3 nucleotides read TGCAGTGCCAGAGTAGCGGGAGGCTCCTACGAGCAGTACTTC. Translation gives CSARVAGGSYEQYF.

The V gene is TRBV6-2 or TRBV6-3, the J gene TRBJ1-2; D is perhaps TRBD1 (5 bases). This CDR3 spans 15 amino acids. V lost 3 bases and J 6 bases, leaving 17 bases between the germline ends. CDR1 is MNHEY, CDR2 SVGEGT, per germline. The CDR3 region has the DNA TGTGCCAGCAGTTATTCGTCCGGGGCAAATCATGGCTACACCTTC. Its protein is CASSYSSGANHGYTF.

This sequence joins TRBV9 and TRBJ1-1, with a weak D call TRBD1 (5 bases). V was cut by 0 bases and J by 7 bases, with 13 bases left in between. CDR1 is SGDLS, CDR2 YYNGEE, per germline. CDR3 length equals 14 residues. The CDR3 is CASSVGLRESEAFF. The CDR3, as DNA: TGTGCCAGCAGCGTAGGTCTCAGGGAAAGTGAAGCTTTCTTT.

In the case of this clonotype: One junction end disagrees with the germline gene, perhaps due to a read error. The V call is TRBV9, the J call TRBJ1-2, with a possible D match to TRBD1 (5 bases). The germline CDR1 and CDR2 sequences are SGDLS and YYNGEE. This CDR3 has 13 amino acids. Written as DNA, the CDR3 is TGTGCCGGCAGCGTAGATGGGGGTGCGGGCTACACCTTC. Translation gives CAGSVDGGAGYTF.

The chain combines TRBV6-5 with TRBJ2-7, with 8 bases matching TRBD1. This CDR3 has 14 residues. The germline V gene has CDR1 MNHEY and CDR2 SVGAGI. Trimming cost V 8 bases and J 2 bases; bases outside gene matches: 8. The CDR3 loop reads CASGRTGQAYEQYF. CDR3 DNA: TGTGCCAGCGGACGGACAGGGCAGGCCTACGAGCAGTACTTC.

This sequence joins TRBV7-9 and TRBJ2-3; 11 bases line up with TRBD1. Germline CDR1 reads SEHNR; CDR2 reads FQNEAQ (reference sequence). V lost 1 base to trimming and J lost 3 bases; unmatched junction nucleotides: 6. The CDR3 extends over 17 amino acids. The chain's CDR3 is CASSLGRTGGRTDTQYF. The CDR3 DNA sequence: TGTGCCAGCAGCTTAGGTCGGACAGGGGGCCGGACAGATACGCAGTATTTT.

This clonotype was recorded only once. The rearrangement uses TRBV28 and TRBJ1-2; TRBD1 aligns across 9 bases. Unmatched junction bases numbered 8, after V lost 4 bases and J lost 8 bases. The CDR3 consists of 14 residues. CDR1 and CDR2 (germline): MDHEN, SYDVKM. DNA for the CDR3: TGTGCCAGCAGTTCGGGACAGGGATTAAACGGCTACACCTTC. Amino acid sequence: CASSSGQGLNGYTF.

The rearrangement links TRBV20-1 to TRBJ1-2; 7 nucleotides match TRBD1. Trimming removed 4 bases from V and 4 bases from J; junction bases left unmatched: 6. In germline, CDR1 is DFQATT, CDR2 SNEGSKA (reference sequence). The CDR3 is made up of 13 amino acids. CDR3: CSAKQGGSYGYTF. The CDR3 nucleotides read TGCAGTGCTAAGCAGGGGGGGAGCTATGGCTACACCTTC.

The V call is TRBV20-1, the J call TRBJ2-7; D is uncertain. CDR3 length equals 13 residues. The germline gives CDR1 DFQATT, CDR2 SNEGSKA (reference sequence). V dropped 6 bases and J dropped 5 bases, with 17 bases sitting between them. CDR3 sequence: CSAPEYGLHEQYF. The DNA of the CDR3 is TGCAGTGCCCCTGAGTATGGTCTCCACGAGCAGTACTTC.

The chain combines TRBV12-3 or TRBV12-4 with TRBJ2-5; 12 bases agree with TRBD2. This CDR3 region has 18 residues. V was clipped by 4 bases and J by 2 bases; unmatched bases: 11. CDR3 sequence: CASSSTAPGLAGQETQYF. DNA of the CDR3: TGTGCCAGCAGTTCCACCGCGCCGGGACTAGCGGGTCAAGAGACCCAGTACTTC.

CDR3 bases: TGTGCCAGCAGTTTAAGAAGGGGGTCCCTAATTAACTATGGCTACACCTTC. This sequence encodes CASSLRRGSLINYGYTF. The chain links TRBV12-3 or TRBV12-4 to TRBJ1-2; the D gene is possibly TRBD1 (6 bases). This CDR3 has 17 amino acids. V lost 2 bases to trimming and J lost 1 base, with 17 bases between them.

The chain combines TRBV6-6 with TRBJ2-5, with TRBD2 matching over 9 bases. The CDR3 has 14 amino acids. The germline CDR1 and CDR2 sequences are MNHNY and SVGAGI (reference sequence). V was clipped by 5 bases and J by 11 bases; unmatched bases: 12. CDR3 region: CASSTGTSSPEQYF. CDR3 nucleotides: TGTGCCAGCAGTACGGGGACTAGCTCCCCAGAGCAGTACTTC.

The CDR3 DNA follows: TGCGCCAGCAGCCCTCGGGGGTTCGAGCAGTACTTC. Protein: CASSPRGFEQYF. This chain connects TRBV5-1 to TRBJ2-7; a weak D match, TRBD2 (6 bases). Deletions cut 4 bases from V and 6 bases from J, with 11 bases between. Germline V gives CDR1 SGHRS, CDR2 YFSETQ. This CDR3 is 12 amino acids long.

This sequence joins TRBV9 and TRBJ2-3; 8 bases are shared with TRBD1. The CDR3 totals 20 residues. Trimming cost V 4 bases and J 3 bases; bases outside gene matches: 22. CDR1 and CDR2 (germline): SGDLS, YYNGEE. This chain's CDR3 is CASSLGRSGQGSRSTDTQYF. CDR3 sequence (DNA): TGTGCCAGCAGCCTTGGGAGGTCTGGACAGGGTTCCCGATCGACAGATACGCAGTATTTT.